Each of the 23 T cell receptor beta chains below was sequenced from the same sample in a study of blood T cell repertoires in COVID-19. The table came from immunoSEQ multiplex PCR; TCRdb's copy has only in-frame clones and leaves some out. The table has under 200,000 clones, approximately 80% seen once; the top ten hold about an eighth. The sequencing sample was made of PBMCs or T cells enriched from blood (not recorded which). Source of these receptors: a woman in her fifties or sixties who had recovered from COVID-19.

A few counts support this clone. The V call is TRBV7-9, the J call TRBJ1-4; D ambiguous. The V gene lost 3 bases and the J gene lost 8 bases, with 13 bases spanning the gap. This CDR3 region has 14 residues. Germline V gene lookup returns CDR1 SEHNR and CDR2 FQNEAQ (reference sequence). The CDR3 is CASSFGPEGEKLFF. The CDR3 nucleotides read TGTGCCAGCAGCTTTGGACCCGAGGGAGAAAAACTGTTTTTT.

The gene calls are TRBV5-1 and TRBJ1-6, with D uncertain. The CDR3 is 13 amino acids. V shed 2 bases and J shed 10 bases, with 10 bases lying between them. CDR1 is SGHRS, CDR2 YFSETQ, per germline. CDR3 DNA sequence: TGCGCCAGCAGCTTCAGCTCAGGATCACCCCTCCACTTT. Its translation is CASSFSSGSPLHF. The variable domain in full, completed from reference TRBV5-1 and TRBJ1-6, reads KAGVTQTPRYLIKTRGQQVTLSCSPISGHRSVSWYQQTPGQGLQFLFEYFSETQRNKGNFPGRFSGRQFSNSRSEMNVSTLELGDSALYLCASSFSSGSPLHFGNGTRLTVT.

V gene TRBV4-1 combines with J gene TRBJ2-1; 14 nucleotides agree with TRBD2. From germline, CDR1 is MGHRA and CDR2 YSYEKL. The V and J ends lost 0 bases and 10 bases, in that order; junction bases with no gene match: 8. CDR3 length equals 17 residues. The CDR3 region has the DNA TGCGCCAGCAGCCAAGAAAGGGGACTAGCGGGAGAGTTGGAGCAGTTCTTC. Protein: CASSQERGLAGELEQFF.

The chain is built from TRBV20-1 and TRBJ2-7; no reliable D call. Germline CDR1 and CDR2: DFQATT and SNEGSKA (reference sequence). V was clipped by 3 bases and J by 5 bases, with 17 bases between them. This CDR3 spans 14 amino acids. The CDR3 region has the DNA TGCAGTGCTAGTTCGCGGAGTTCGGATGACGAGCAGTACTTC. It specifies CSASSRSSDDEQYF.

This sequence joins TRBV19 and TRBJ1-1; 7 nucleotides agree with TRBD1. The trim removed 6 bases at V and 0 bases at J, leaving 4 bases unmatched. This CDR3 is 14 amino acids long. Germline values: CDR1 LNHDA, CDR2 SQIVND (reference sequence). The CDR3 nucleotides read TGTGCCAGTAGCCAGGGGGTTATGAACACTGAAGCTTTCTTT. Protein: CASSQGVMNTEAFF.

The rearrangement joins TRBV12-5 to TRBJ1-5; a possible D gene is TRBD1 (6 bases). The germline V gene has CDR1 LGHNT and CDR2 FRNRAP. The ends were cut back, 7 bases at V and 5 bases at J, with 12 bases in the middle. The CDR3 has 13 residues. CDR3 in DNA: TGTGCTAGTGCACAGGGAGGGGATCAGCCCCAGCATTTT. Translation: CASAQGGDQPQHF.

The CDR3 spells CASSLAGFYEQYF. CDR3 nucleotides: TGTGCCAGCAGCTTAGCGGGCTTCTACGAGCAGTACTTC. The chain has TRBV7-9 and TRBJ2-7; D not resolved. V dropped 0 bases and J dropped 3 bases, with 6 bases sitting between them. The CDR3 spans 13 residues. The germline V gene has CDR1 SEHNR and CDR2 FQNEAQ (reference sequence).

J is TRBJ2-1 and V is TRBV6-5; D is uncertain. V shed 10 bases and J shed 8 bases, with 12 bases lying between them. This CDR3 has 11 residues. Germline V gene lookup returns CDR1 MNHEY and CDR2 SVGAGI. CDR3 sequence reads: CATRRAHEQFF. CDR3 nucleotides: TGTGCCACCAGAAGAGCCCATGAGCAGTTCTTC.

The chain carries TRBV9 and TRBJ1-6, with 9 bases fitting TRBD1. V lost 4 bases to trimming and J lost 1 base; unmatched junction nucleotides: 6. The CDR3 has 17 amino acids. Germline V gene sequence: CDR1 SGDLS, CDR2 YYNGEE. The CDR3 sequence is CASSPGQGRSYNSPLHF. The CDR3 nucleotides read TGTGCCAGCAGCCCTGGACAGGGGAGATCCTATAATTCACCCCTCCACTTT.

This clone was detected only a few times. The CDR3 spells CASRFLGGRTHNEQFF. The CDR3 region has the DNA TGTGCCAGCAGGTTCCTTGGCGGGAGGACTCACAATGAGCAGTTCTTC. This sequence joins TRBV11-2 and TRBJ2-1, with TRBD2 matching 8 bases. Trimming removed 6 bases from V and 5 bases from J; junction bases left unmatched: 12. The germline gives CDR1 SGHAT, CDR2 FQNNGV. The CDR3 contains 16 residues. Drawing the rest from reference TRBV11-2 and TRBJ2-1, the complete variable domain is EAGVAQSPRYKIIEKRQSVAFWCNPISGHATLYWYQQILGQGPKLLIQFQNNGVVDDSQLPKDRFSAERLKGVDSTLKIQPAKLEDSAVYLCASRFLGGRTHNEQFFGPGTRLTVL.

The chain is built from TRBV27 and TRBJ2-3; maybe TRBD2 (6 bases). This CDR3 spans 15 amino acids. CDR1 is MNHEY and CDR2 is SMNVEV in the germline V gene (reference sequence). V was cut by 6 bases and J by 3 bases, with 16 bases left in between. CDR3 protein: CASSLGGAQTDTQYF. Written as DNA, the CDR3 is TGTGCCAGCAGCTTGGGGGGAGCTCAGACAGATACGCAGTATTTT.

This sequence joins TRBV3-1 (or the pseudogene TRBV3-2) and TRBJ2-1; 7 positions agree with TRBD1. Unmatched junction bases numbered 9, after V lost 4 bases and J lost 6 bases. CDR1 LGHDT and CDR2 YNNKEL come from the germline V gene (reference sequence). CDR3 size: 15 residues. Here the CDR3 DNA reads TGTGCCAGCAGCCCTCTGACAGGGCGGGTCAATGAGCAGTTCTTC. Protein product: CASSPLTGRVNEQFF.

The rearrangement joins TRBV30 to TRBJ1-5, with TRBD1 matching 9 bases. V dropped 5 bases and J dropped 7; count of bases not matched to a gene: 6. The CDR3 spans 13 residues. In germline, CDR1 is GTSNPN, CDR2 SVGIG (reference sequence). The CDR3 region is CAWSRQGGQPQHF. In DNA form, the CDR3 reads TGTGCCTGGTCGAGACAGGGGGGCCAGCCCCAGCATTTT.

About this clone: The sample holds other DNA sequences that translate to the same CDR3. The chain recombines TRBV28 with TRBJ2-3; D possibly corresponds to TRBD1 (7 bases). The CDR3 loop spans 17 amino acids. Germline loops: CDR1 MDHEN, CDR2 SYDVKM. Trimming left V 6 bases short and J 0 bases short, with 19 bases between. The CDR3 nucleotides read TGTGCCAGCAGCTTACCCTTGACAGGGACTAGCACAGATACGCAGTATTTT. Its translation is CASSLPLTGTSTDTQYF.

The rearrangement joins TRBV3-1 (or the pseudogene TRBV3-2) to TRBJ1-2; 9 nucleotides align to TRBD1. J lost 4 bases, V lost 5 bases, and 5 bases had no gene match. Germline V gives CDR1 LGHDT, CDR2 YNNKEL (reference sequence). The CDR3 sequence is 14 residues long. CDR3 nucleotide sequence: TGTGCCAGCAGCACACAGGGGGCAATCTATGGCTACACCTTC. This gives the protein CASSTQGAIYGYTF.

The J gene is TRBJ2-3, the V gene TRBV27, with 9 bases lining up with TRBD1. The CDR3 length is 12 residues. Germline V CDR1 and CDR2: MNHEY, SMNVEV (reference sequence). The V gene end was trimmed by 6 bases and the J gene end by 14 bases; junction bases not matched to a gene: 9. CDR3: CASRSAGTGLYF. The CDR3 nucleotides are TGTGCCAGCAGATCGGCCGGGACAGGGTTGTATTTT.

This clone appeared a few times. CDR3 coding DNA: TGTGCCAGCAGCCGTGCGGGCAATCAGCCCCAGCATTTT. Translation gives CASSRAGNQPQHF. This chain connects TRBV3-1 (or the pseudogene TRBV3-2) to TRBJ1-5, with no clear D. CDR3 length: 13 amino acids. Trimming left V 4 bases short and J 2 bases short, with 6 bases between. Germline CDR1 and CDR2: LGHDT and YNNKEL (reference sequence).

The rearrangement uses TRBV7-8 and TRBJ2-3; D not resolved. Germline values: CDR1 SGHVS, CDR2 FQNEAQ. The germline V and J ends were trimmed by 1 base and 4 bases, with 15 bases remaining between them. The CDR3 has 16 residues. The CDR3 spells CASSLETPYVADTQYF. The CDR3 bases are TGTGCCAGCAGCTTAGAAACTCCATATGTGGCAGATACGCAGTATTTT.

This chain links TRBV6-5 with TRBJ2-2; no firm D call. Germline V gives CDR1 MNHEY, CDR2 SVGAGI. The CDR3 totals 12 residues. Trimming cost V 4 bases and J 7 bases, with 7 bases left between them. CDR3 region: CASSFPVGELFF. The CDR3 nucleotides are TGTGCCAGCAGTTTCCCGGTCGGGGAGCTGTTTTTT.

For the CDR3, the DNA is TGTGCCAGCAGTCTAACAGCGGGGGGGATCACAGATACGCAGTATTTT. It specifies CASSLTAGGITDTQYF. The chain recombines TRBV27 with TRBJ2-3; 10 nucleotides align to TRBD2. The CDR3 loop spans 16 amino acids. The junction had 7 bases not matched to a gene; V was cut back by 5 bases and J by 2 bases. Germline V CDR1 and CDR2: MNHEY, SMNVEV (reference sequence).

The CDR3 coding sequence is TGCAGCGGGTTCTCATTCTACAGGGATCGAAATGAGCAGTTCTTC. Protein sequence: CSGFSFYRDRNEQFF. The chain is built from TRBV29-1 and TRBJ2-1; the D gene is possibly TRBD1 (6 bases). The germline V gene has CDR1 SQVTM and CDR2 ANQGSEA. Between the trimmed V and J ends, which lost 7 bases and 7 bases, there was a span of 23 bases. This CDR3 has 15 residues.

The CDR3 DNA follows: TGCGCCAGCAGCCAACAGGGCTCTGGAAACACCATATATTTT. This codes for CASSQQGSGNTIYF. This sequence joins TRBV5-1 and TRBJ1-3, with D possibly matching TRBD1 (6 bases). Per the germline V gene, CDR1 is SGHRS and CDR2 is YFSETQ. The V gene lost 4 bases and the J gene lost 0 bases, with 8 bases spanning the gap. The CDR3 length is 14 residues.

The chain combines TRBV30 with TRBJ1-6, with 9 nucleotides matching TRBD1. V lost 0 bases and J lost 10; bases outside the gene matches: 10. The CDR3 length is 16 residues. Germline V gene sequence: CDR1 GTSNPN, CDR2 SVGIG (reference sequence). The CDR3 coding sequence is TGTGCCTGGAGTGTACGTGGAGGGACAGGGAACTCACCCCTCCACTTT. As protein: CAWSVRGGTGNSPLHF.